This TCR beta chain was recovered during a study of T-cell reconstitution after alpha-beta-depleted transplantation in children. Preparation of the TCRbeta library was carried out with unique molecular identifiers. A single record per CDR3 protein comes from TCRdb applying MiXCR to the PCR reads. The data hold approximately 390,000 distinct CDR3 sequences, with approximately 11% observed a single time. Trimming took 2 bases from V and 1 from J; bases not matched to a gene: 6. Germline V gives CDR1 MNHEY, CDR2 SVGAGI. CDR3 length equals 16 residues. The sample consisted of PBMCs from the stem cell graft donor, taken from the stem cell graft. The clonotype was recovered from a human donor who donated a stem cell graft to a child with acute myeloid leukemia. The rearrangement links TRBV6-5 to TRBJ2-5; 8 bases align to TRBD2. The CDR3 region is CASSYEAGGFQETQYF. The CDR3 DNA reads TGTGCCAGCAGTTACGAGGCGGGGGGATTCCAAGAGACCCAGTACTTC.